The 18 T cell receptor beta chains below all came from one sample that was sequenced in a study of regulatory T cells in long-lasting Graves disease. The time point here: newly diagnosed GD, antithyroid drugs for less than 3 months. PBMCs were the source of the RNA used for TCR sequencing. Building of the TCR beta libraries involved iRepertoire HTBI primers and Arm-PCR of CDR3 regions. TCRdb fed the multiplex PCR reads into MiXCR, producing one record per CDR3 protein. The sample lists some 600,000 distinct CDR3 sequences, 15% to 20% seen once, with about 12% in the top ten. A further study also used this sample, focusing on T cells in Graves' hyperthyroidism and ophthalmopathy.

The sequenced sample was peripheral blood mononuclear cells (PBMCs), obtained at new diagnosis, from a patient treated with antithyroid drugs. These receptors originate from a man aged 18-30 years with Graves disease.

To note about this clonotype: This may be a read error: a much more frequent sequence differs by one nucleotide. The chain recombines TRBV5-1 with TRBJ2-1, with D maybe TRBD1 (7 bases). Germline values: CDR1 SGHRS, CDR2 YFSETQ. CDR3 length: 13 residues. Trimming shortened V by 10 bases and J by 4 bases, and 15 bases separated the two germline ends. The CDR3 reads CAGSGGGYNEQFF. As DNA, the CDR3 is TGCGCCGGCTCAGGGGGAGGTTACAATGAGCAGTTCTTC.

The chain couples TRBV5-1 to TRBJ2-2; 9 bases are a match to TRBD2. The germline CDR1 and CDR2 sequences are SGHRS and YFSETQ. V was clipped by 2 bases and J by 0 bases; unmatched bases: 2. The CDR3 runs to 16 residues. CDR3 DNA: TGCGCCAGCAGCTTCCCTAGCGGGACGAACACCGGGGAGCTGTTTTTT. Translating gives CASSFPSGTNTGELFF. The complete variable domain, with remaining parts taken from reference TRBV5-1 and TRBJ2-2, reads KAGVTQTPRYLIKTRGQQVTLSCSPISGHRSVSWYQQTPGQGLQFLFEYFSETQRNKGNFPGRFSGRQFSNSRSEMNVSTLELGDSALYLCASSFPSGTNTGELFFGEGSRLTVL.

The CDR3, as DNA: TGTGCCAGCAGTGATTGGACTAGCGTCGGGCAGTACTTC. Residues: CASSDWTSVGQYF. The V gene is TRBV2, the J gene TRBJ2-7, with 9 bases aligning to TRBD2. J lost 9 bases, V lost 3 bases, and 6 bases had no gene match. This CDR3 spans 13 amino acids. Per germline, CDR1 SNHLY and CDR2 FYNNEI.

This clonotype was observed many times. This chain links TRBV20-1 with TRBJ2-7, with 7 bases that match TRBD2. Trimming removed 7 bases from V and 3 bases from J; junction bases left unmatched: 6. Germline V lookup: CDR1 DFQATT, CDR2 SNEGSKA (reference sequence). The CDR3 is made up of 12 amino acids. The chain's CDR3 is CSGTSRGYEQYF. CDR3 DNA: TGCAGTGGGACTAGTCGGGGCTACGAGCAGTACTTC.

This clonotype appeared many times. The chain is built from TRBV6-2 or TRBV6-3 and TRBJ2-5; 9 bases map to TRBD1. Germline V gene data show CDR1 as MNHEY and CDR2 as SVGEGT. CDR3 length: 15 residues. V shed 5 bases, J shed 5 bases, and the junction held 9 bases outside the gene matches. CDR3 coding DNA: TGTGCCAGCAGTCCCCGGGACAGGGCGGACGAGACCCAGTACTTC. Translating it yields CASSPRDRADETQYF.

The chain employs TRBV11-2 and TRBJ2-2, with D perhaps TRBD2 (5 bases). Trimming took off 4 bases at V and 2 bases at J, with 11 bases between the two ends. Germline assignment: CDR1 SGHAT and CDR2 FQNNGV. The CDR3 is 15 amino acids. In nucleotides, the CDR3 is TGTGCCAGCAGCTGGCGGGTGACTAACACCGGGGAGCTGTTTTTT. As protein: CASSWRVTNTGELFF.

The CDR3 is CSARDMITEAFF. For the CDR3, the DNA is TGCAGTGCTAGAGATATGATCACTGAAGCTTTCTTT. The chain is built from TRBV20-1 and TRBJ1-1; D remains unclear. The CDR3 runs to 12 residues. From germline, CDR1 is DFQATT and CDR2 SNEGSKA (reference sequence). The ends were cut back, 0 bases at V and 4 bases at J, with 6 bases in the middle.

Worth noting for this clonotype: One junction end does not reproduce the germline sequence, and a read error may be involved. This chain joins TRBV9 and TRBJ2-5; TRBD2 aligns across 12 bases. This CDR3 spans 15 amino acids. Germline V CDR1 and CDR2: SGDLS, YYNGEE. In nucleotides, the CDR3 is TGTGCCTGCAGCCCAGGACTAGCGGGACAAGAGACCCAGTACTTC. Encoded protein: CACSPGLAGQETQYF. The full variable domain, in which reference TRBV9 and TRBJ2-5 provide the parts outside the CDR3, is DSGVTQTPKHLITATGQRVTLRCSPRSGDLSVYWYQQSLDQGLQFLIQYYNGEERAKGNILERFSAQQFPDLHSELNLSSLELGDSALYFCACSPGLAGQETQYFGPGTRLLVL.

In this sample, this clonotype turned up a few times. The chain links TRBV5-1 to TRBJ2-7; 15 nucleotides align to TRBD2. V lost 3 bases to trimming and J lost 7 bases; unmatched junction nucleotides: 11. Germline values: CDR1 SGHRS, CDR2 YFSETQ. This CDR3 has 17 amino acids. The CDR3 is CASSSKLGLAGGREQYF. DNA of the CDR3: TGCGCCAGCAGCTCTAAATTAGGACTAGCGGGAGGGCGGGAGCAGTACTTC.

The chain carries TRBV30 and TRBJ1-5, with D maybe TRBD1 (5 bases). Germline V gene sequence: CDR1 GTSNPN, CDR2 SVGIG (reference sequence). The CDR3 totals 16 residues. With 1 base removed from V and 5 bases from J, the gap between germline ends came to 18 bases. CDR3 protein: CAWSDSPGGSHQPQHF. Written as DNA, the CDR3 is TGTGCCTGGAGTGACAGCCCGGGGGGGTCCCATCAGCCCCAGCATTTT.

The chain employs TRBV29-1 and TRBJ2-6; a weak D match, TRBD1 (6 bases). In germline, CDR1 is SQVTM, CDR2 ANQGSEA. Trimming took off 2 bases at V and 2 bases at J, with 7 bases between the two ends. This CDR3 is 14 amino acids long. CDR3 DNA: TGCAGCGTTGAAAGACAGGCTGGGGCCAACGTCCTGACTTTC. Protein product: CSVERQAGANVLTF. The full variable domain, rest sourced from reference TRBV29-1 and TRBJ2-6, is SAVISQKPSRDICQRGTSLTIQCQVDSQVTMMFWYRQQPGQSLTLIATANQGSEATYESGFVIDKFPISRPNLTFSTLTVSNMSPEDSSIYLCSVERQAGANVLTFGAGSRLTVL.

With respect to this clonotype: It may be a read error: a sequence one base away is much more abundant. V and J are TRBV12-3 or TRBV12-4 and TRBJ2-5, with 8 bases that match TRBD2. This CDR3 is built from 18 residues. CDR3 loop: CTSAQQPGERGFQETQYF. CDR3 sequence (DNA): TGTACCAGCGCCCAGCAACCTGGGGAGCGGGGGTTCCAAGAGACCCAGTACTTC.

This clonotype was seen a handful of times. The chain is built from TRBV20-1 and TRBJ2-7, with TRBD2 identical over 9 bases. CDR1 and CDR2 from the germline V gene are DFQATT and SNEGSKA (reference sequence). This CDR3 is 16 amino acids long. V shed 1 base, J shed 2 bases, and the junction held 9 bases outside the gene matches. The CDR3 protein is CSARGRLAAATYEQYF. The DNA of the CDR3 is TGCAGTGCTAGAGGGAGACTAGCGGCCGCTACCTACGAGCAGTACTTC.

This clonotype was observed at least ten times. The chain couples TRBV6-5 to TRBJ1-5; D call uncertain. Trimming took off 1 base at V and 4 bases at J, with 5 bases between the two ends. Germline V gives CDR1 MNHEY, CDR2 SVGAGI. This CDR3 has 13 amino acids. The CDR3 DNA reads as TGTGCCAGCAGTTACTGGTCTAATCAGCCCCAGCATTTT. Translating it yields CASSYWSNQPQHF.

This sequence joins TRBV5-5 and TRBJ1-6, with 7 bases aligning to TRBD1. Germline V gene data show CDR1 as SGHKS and CDR2 as YYEKEE (reference sequence). The CDR3 sequence is 15 residues long. V dropped 4 bases and J dropped 9; count of bases not matched to a gene: 10. The CDR3 loop reads CASSNLGQLGSPLHF. The CDR3 DNA sequence: TGTGCCAGCAGCAACTTGGGACAGCTCGGTTCACCCCTCCACTTT.

This clonotype has a count of ten or more. This chain uses TRBV7-9 with TRBJ2-7; D unresolved. Trimming removed 2 bases from V and 2 bases from J, with 10 bases in between. Germline-derived CDR1 and CDR2 are SEHNR and FQNEAQ (reference sequence). CDR3 length: 14 residues. The CDR3 here is CASSLRGIAYEQYF. DNA of the CDR3: TGTGCCAGCAGCTTAAGAGGAATCGCCTACGAGCAGTACTTC.

In its sample, this clonotype was seen a few times. The V and J genes are TRBV12-3 or TRBV12-4 and TRBJ2-2, with D unclear. The CDR3 extends over 16 amino acids. V shed 7 bases and J shed 0 bases, with 15 bases lying between them. The CDR3 protein is CASNTAEETNTGELFF. Here the CDR3 DNA reads TGTGCCAGCAACACCGCAGAAGAAACGAACACCGGGGAGCTGTTTTTT.

This clonotype showed up just a few times. This rearrangement joins TRBV20-1 to TRBJ2-7; maybe TRBD1 (7 bases). Germline lookup yields CDR1 DFQATT and CDR2 SNEGSKA (reference sequence). This CDR3 has 14 residues. V lost 0 bases, J lost 6 bases, and 15 bases lay in between. CDR3 amino acids: CSAREEGAKGEQYF. CDR3 in DNA: TGCAGTGCTAGAGAGGAGGGGGCTAAAGGCGAGCAGTACTTC.